The 24 T cell receptor beta chains below were found in one sample sequenced in a study of blood T cells in healthy people across ages. Alongside a J-beta primer mix, a sample-barcoded 5' primer served in a second PCR lasting about 7 to 11 cycles. Each CDR3 protein gets one entry after TCRdb re-called the 5' RACE reads with MiXCR. There are roughly 720,000 distinct CDR3 sequences in the sample; 40% to 65% occur only once, and under 50% lies in the top ten. Specimen: blood. Receptor source: an elderly man in good health.

This clonotype showed up just a few times. This sequence joins TRBV12-3 or TRBV12-4 and TRBJ2-3; D gene unclear. There are 15 residues in the CDR3. Trimming pared 2 bases from V and 14 bases from J, leaving 23 bases between. Here the CDR3 DNA reads TGTGCCAGCAGTTTAAGTTCGGGTAGCCGTGGATACGCGTATTTT. Translated: CASSLSSGSRGYAYF.

This clonotype has ten or more counts. This sequence joins TRBV12-3 or TRBV12-4 and TRBJ2-1; D uncertain. There are 14 residues in the CDR3. Trimming pared 3 bases from V and 3 bases from J, leaving 9 bases between. The CDR3 loop reads CASSLGGGYNEQFF. The CDR3, as DNA: TGTGCCAGCAGTTTGGGCGGCGGCTACAATGAGCAGTTCTTC.

This clonotype has only a few counts. CDR3 coding DNA: TGTGCCAGCAGCCGCCGGACAGGTGGCGGCTACACCTTC. Protein: CASSRRTGGGYTF. V is TRBV7-8 and J is TRBJ1-2; 7 bases line up with TRBD1. The junction had 8 bases not matched to a gene; V was cut back by 5 bases and J by 8 bases. CDR1 and CDR2 (germline): SGHVS, FQNEAQ. The CDR3 has 13 amino acids.

This clonotype was found a few times. V is TRBV5-1 and J is TRBJ2-1, with 9 nucleotides matching TRBD1. The CDR3 is 15 residues long. Trimming at V came to 2 bases and at J to 4 bases, leaving 4 bases not matched to a gene. CDR1 is SGHRS and CDR2 is YFSETQ in the germline V gene. DNA of the CDR3: TGCGCCAGCAGCTTCTCCGGGACAGGGTACAATGAGCAGTTCTTC. As protein: CASSFSGTGYNEQFF.

In its sample, this clonotype was seen a few times. The chain has TRBV29-1 and TRBJ1-1; D is ambiguous. Germline CDR1 and CDR2: SQVTM and ANQGSEA. Trimming removed 5 bases at V and 0 bases at J, with 13 bases between. This CDR3 has 14 residues. In DNA, the CDR3 is TGCAGCGTTTTGGGAGTTAGGTTGAACACTGAAGCTTTCTTT. It codes for CSVLGVRLNTEAFF. Full variable domain (rest looked up from reference TRBV29-1 and TRBJ1-1): SAVISQKPSRDICQRGTSLTIQCQVDSQVTMMFWYRQQPGQSLTLIATANQGSEATYESGFVIDKFPISRPNLTFSTLTVSNMSPEDSSIYLCSVLGVRLNTEAFFGQGTRLTVV.

As DNA, the CDR3 is TGTGCCAGCAGCTCGACCTTACAGGGGTCCTACGAGCAGTACTTC. This translates into CASSSTLQGSYEQYF. The V and J genes are TRBV5-5 and TRBJ2-7, with 7 bases fitting TRBD1. V lost 3 bases to trimming and J lost 1 base; unmatched junction nucleotides: 7. CDR1 and CDR2 from the germline V gene are SGHKS and YYEKEE (reference sequence). This CDR3 spans 15 amino acids.

This clonotype was picked up a small number of times. The chain joins TRBV3-1 to TRBJ2-7; 7 positions agree with TRBD1. There are 15 residues in the CDR3. Germline CDR1 reads LGHDT; CDR2 reads YNNKEL (reference sequence). V gave up 4 bases and J gave up 3 bases; unmatched junction bases: 9. The CDR3 region has the DNA TGTGCCAGCAGCCCACAGACAGGGCCAGACTACGAGCAGTACTTC. It codes for CASSPQTGPDYEQYF.

The gene calls are TRBV20-1 and TRBJ1-2; TRBD1 matches at 7 bases. CDR3 length: 15 amino acids. Trimming removed 1 base from V and 0 bases from J; junction bases left unmatched: 5. Germline loops: CDR1 DFQATT, CDR2 SNEGSKA (reference sequence). This CDR3 is CSARGYRGPNYGYTF. CDR3 in DNA: TGCAGTGCTAGAGGGTACAGGGGACCTAACTATGGCTACACCTTC.

The chain is built from TRBV3-1 and TRBJ2-7; 8 nucleotides line up with TRBD2. V was pared by 1 base and J by 6 bases, with 5 bases of the junction left unmatched. The CDR3 extends over 14 amino acids. Germline loops: CDR1 LGHDT, CDR2 YNNKEL (reference sequence). This CDR3 reads CASSQGAGAGEQYF. The DNA for the CDR3 is TGTGCCAGCAGCCAAGGAGCGGGAGCTGGCGAGCAGTACTTC.

V is TRBV2 and J is TRBJ2-7; the match to TRBD2 covers 13 bases. CDR1 is SNHLY and CDR2 is FYNNEI in the germline V gene. V lost 6 bases, J lost 2 bases, and 4 bases stayed unmatched. The CDR3 length is 15 residues. The CDR3 nucleotides read TGTGCCAGCAGCGGGGGACTAGCGGGGCCCTACGAGCAGTACTTC. Protein product: CASSGGLAGPYEQYF. The full variable domain, with the rest looked up from reference TRBV2 and TRBJ2-7, is EPEVTQTPSHQVTQMGQEVILRCVPISNHLYFYWYRQILGQKVEFLVSFYNNEISEKSEIFDDQFSVERPDGSNFTLKIRSTKLEDSAMYFCASSGGLAGPYEQYFGPGTRLTVT.

This clonotype has just a few counts. As DNA, the CDR3 is TGTGCCAGCAGTTCCTCAGGGGTCCCCGGGGAGCTGTTTTTT. This gives the protein CASSSSGVPGELFF. This chain joins TRBV6-6 and TRBJ2-2; TRBD1 might be the D (6 bases). The V end lost 4 bases, the J end lost 6 bases, and 12 bases lay between the germline ends. Germline V lookup: CDR1 MNHNY, CDR2 SVGAGI (reference sequence). This CDR3 is built from 14 residues.

This clonotype showed up just a few times. This chain uses TRBV2 with TRBJ2-5; TRBD2 agrees at 11 bases. Per the germline V gene, CDR1 is SNHLY and CDR2 is FYNNEI. Trimming cost V 3 bases and J 4 bases; bases outside gene matches: 4. This CDR3 is built from 15 residues. Here the CDR3 DNA reads TGTGCCAGCAGTGATCGGCTAGCGGGAGGAGAGACCCAGTACTTC. Encoded protein: CASSDRLAGGETQYF.

The V and J genes are TRBV7-2 and TRBJ1-4; TRBD1 might be the D (5 bases). The CDR3 runs 15 residues. V lost 6 bases to trimming and J lost 0 bases, with 11 bases between them. Looked up from germline, CDR1 is SGHTA and CDR2 is FQGNSA. Written as DNA, the CDR3 is TGTGCCAGCAGGCGGGGGACTACAACTAATGAAAAACTGTTTTTT. This sequence encodes CASRRGTTTNEKLFF.

The table lists this clonotype with a few counts. The gene calls are TRBV11-2 and TRBJ2-1, with 11 bases identical to TRBD2. The CDR3 spans 17 residues. With V trimmed by 5 bases and J by 6 bases, 12 bases remained unmatched. Germline CDR1 reads SGHAT; CDR2 reads FQNNGV. Here the CDR3 DNA reads TGTGCCAGCAGCCCACACAAACTAGCGGGAGTAATCAATGAGCAGTTCTTC. This sequence encodes CASSPHKLAGVINEQFF.

This clonotype came up once. The gene calls are TRBV7-6 and TRBJ2-4; D assignment may be TRBD1 or TRBD2 (5 bases each). The J call is in doubt because the DNA end fits TRBJ2-7 better. This CDR3 contains 14 residues. The germline V gene has CDR1 SGHVS and CDR2 FNYEAQ. For the CDR3, the DNA is TGTGCCAGCAGCCCCGGGAAGGGACGGGACGAGCAGTACTTC. Translated: CASSPGKGRDEQYF.

The V and J genes are TRBV25-1 and TRBJ2-7; D ambiguous. CDR1 MGHDK and CDR2 SYGVNS come from the germline V gene. The CDR3 totals 12 residues. The germline V and J ends were trimmed by 4 bases and 0 bases, with 4 bases remaining between them. In DNA, the CDR3 is TGTGCCAGCAGTGGCCCCTCCTACGAGCAGTACTTC. Its translation: CASSGPSYEQYF.

To note about this clonotype: Sequence at one end of the junction differs from germline and may be a read error. The chain is built from TRBV6-5 and TRBJ1-6, with 8 bases identical to TRBD1. The germline V gene has CDR1 MNHEY and CDR2 SVGAGI. The CDR3 is 17 residues long. The CDR3 loop is CASSYRTGSSYSSPLHF. Written as DNA, the CDR3 is TGTGCCAGCAGTTACAGGACAGGGTCCTCCTATAGTTCACCCCTCCACTTT.

The chain employs TRBV15 and TRBJ2-3; D gene ambiguous. There are 15 residues in the CDR3. Germline assignment: CDR1 LNHNV and CDR2 YYDKDF (reference sequence). V was trimmed by 0 bases and J by 0 bases, leaving 7 bases between them. CDR3 sequence (DNA): TGTGCCACCAGCAGAGAAGCGCCTAGCACAGATACGCAGTATTTT. Translating gives CATSREAPSTDTQYF. The full variable domain, in which reference TRBV15 and TRBJ2-3 provide the parts outside the CDR3, is DAMVIQNPRYQVTQFGKPVTLSCSQTLNHNVMYWYQQKSSQAPKLLFHYYDKDFNNEADTPDNFQSRRPNTSFCFLDIRSPGLGDTAMYLCATSREAPSTDTQYFGPGTRLTVL.

In its sample, this clonotype was seen a few times. The genes are TRBV5-1 and TRBJ2-1; 7 positions match TRBD2. V dropped 5 bases and J dropped 9; count of bases not matched to a gene: 14. CDR1 is SGHRS, CDR2 YFSETQ, per germline. CDR3 size: 15 residues. CDR3 sequence: CASRAVRGGPIEQFF. CDR3 DNA sequence: TGCGCCAGCAGGGCAGTTCGGGGAGGGCCAATTGAGCAGTTCTTC.

This chain connects TRBV7-3 to TRBJ2-2; 8 bases match TRBD1. The germline CDR1 and CDR2 sequences are SGHTA and FQGTGA. The CDR3 length is 14 residues. The junction had 3 bases not matched to a gene; V was cut back by 5 bases and J by 4 bases. The CDR3 bases are TGTGCCAGCAGCCCAACAGGGGGCACCGGGGAGCTGTTTTTT. Amino acid sequence: CASSPTGGTGELFF.

The V and J genes are TRBV25-1 and TRBJ2-1, with 10 bases fitting TRBD2. The length of the CDR3 is 16 residues. The V gene end was trimmed by 2 bases and the J gene end by 8 bases; junction bases not matched to a gene: 9. Germline loops: CDR1 MGHDK, CDR2 SYGVNS. The CDR3 DNA is TGTGCCAGCAGTGAACACCTAGCGGGAGAAAGAGATGAGCAGTTCTTC. Amino acids: CASSEHLAGERDEQFF. Variable domain in full (rest from reference TRBV25-1 and TRBJ2-1): EADIYQTPRYLVIGTGKKITLECSQTMGHDKMYWYQQDPGMELHLIHYSYGVNSTEKGDLSSESTVSRIRTEHFPLTLESARPSHTSQYLCASSEHLAGERDEQFFGPGTRLTVL.

This sequence joins TRBV29-1 and TRBJ2-7; D remains unclear. The DNA end is more similar to TRBJ2-5, so the J call may be wrong. Germline V gives CDR1 SQVTM, CDR2 ANQGSEA. The length of the CDR3 is 13 residues. This chain's CDR3 is CSVEELGRETQYF. The CDR3 coding sequence is TGCAGCGTTGAAGAATTAGGCAGGGAGACCCAGTACTTC.

This clonotype was counted only a few times. CDR3 loop: CASAYSGANVLTF. CDR3 nucleotides: TGTGCCAGCGCCTACTCTGGGGCCAACGTCCTGACTTTC. This sequence joins TRBV12-3 or TRBV12-4 and TRBJ2-6, with unresolved D. The V gene lost 8 bases and the J gene lost 0 bases, with 5 bases spanning the gap. This CDR3 is built from 13 residues.

The J gene is TRBJ2-7, the V gene TRBV7-9, with D possibly matching TRBD2 (5 bases). Trimming removed 5 bases from V and 2 bases from J, with 13 bases in between. CDR1 and CDR2 from the germline V gene are SEHNR and FQNEAQ (reference sequence). The CDR3 has 14 residues. Written as DNA, the CDR3 is TGTGCCAGCAGCGCCGGAGGTCTCGCCTACGAGCAGTACTTC. This translates into CASSAGGLAYEQYF.